The sample holds one count of the clone carrying this T cell receptor beta chain. The assay was immunoSEQ multiplex PCR, and TCRdb's table has in-frame clones only and misses some. Altogether approximately 1,500,000 clones are present, 96% being singletons, with the ten largest covering approximately 1%. The sample comes from a study of shared clonotypes between healthy human individuals. Study at large: Three plates were used per donor for CD4 naive, three for CD4 memory, two for CD8 naive and one for CD8 memory.

The CDR3 runs 15 residues. The ends lost 6 bases at V and 3 bases at J; junction bases unmatched: 11. CDR1 and CDR2 from the germline V gene are MNHEY and SVGAGI. This TCR derives from a man aged 30-40 years in good health. The sample consisted of naive CD4+ T cells sorted from blood. Subset meaning: CD45RA+ positively selected. V is TRBV6-5 and J is TRBJ2-7, with 7 positions matching TRBD2. CDR3 nucleotides: TGTGCCAGCAGACCGACGGGAGGAGGGGTCTACGAGCAGTACTTC. Amino acids: CASRPTGGGVYEQYF.